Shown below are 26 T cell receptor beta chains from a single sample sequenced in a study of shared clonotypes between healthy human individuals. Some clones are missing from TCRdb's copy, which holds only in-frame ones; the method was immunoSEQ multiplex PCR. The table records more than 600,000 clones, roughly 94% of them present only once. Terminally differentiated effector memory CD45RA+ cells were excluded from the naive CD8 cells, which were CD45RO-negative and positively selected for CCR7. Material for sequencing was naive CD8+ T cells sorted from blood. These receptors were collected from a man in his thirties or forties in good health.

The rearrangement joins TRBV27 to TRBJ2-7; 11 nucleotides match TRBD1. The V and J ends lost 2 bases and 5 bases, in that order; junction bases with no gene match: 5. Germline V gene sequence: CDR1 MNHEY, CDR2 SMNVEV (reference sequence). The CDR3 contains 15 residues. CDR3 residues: CASSLEGQGVNEQYF. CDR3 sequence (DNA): TGTGCCAGCAGTTTAGAGGGACAGGGGGTTAACGAGCAGTACTTC.

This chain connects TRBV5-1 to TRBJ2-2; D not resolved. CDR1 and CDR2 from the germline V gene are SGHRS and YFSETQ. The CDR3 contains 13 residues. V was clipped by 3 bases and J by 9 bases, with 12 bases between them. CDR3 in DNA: TGCGCCAGCAGCTCCCTACCGGAGCGGGAGCTGTTTTTT. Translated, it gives CASSSLPERELFF.

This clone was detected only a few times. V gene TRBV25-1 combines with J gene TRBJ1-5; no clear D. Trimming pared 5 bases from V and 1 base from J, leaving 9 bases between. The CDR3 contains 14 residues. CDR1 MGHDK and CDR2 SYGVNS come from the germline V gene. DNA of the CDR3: TGTGCCAGCAGTTATCCGGAGAGCAATCAGCCCCAGCATTTT. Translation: CASSYPESNQPQHF. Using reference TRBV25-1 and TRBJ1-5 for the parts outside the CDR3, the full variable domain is EADIYQTPRYLVIGTGKKITLECSQTMGHDKMYWYQQDPGMELHLIHYSYGVNSTEKGDLSSESTVSRIRTEHFPLTLESARPSHTSQYLCASSYPESNQPQHFGDGTRLSIL.

The CDR3: CARNQGSKTGELFF. The CDR3, as DNA: TGTGCCAGAAATCAGGGGTCAAAAACCGGGGAGCTGTTTTTT. The rearrangement joins TRBV2 to TRBJ2-2; a possible D gene is TRBD1 (6 bases). Germline V gives CDR1 SNHLY, CDR2 FYNNEI. The CDR3 covers 14 residues. Trimming removed 9 bases at V and 5 bases at J, with 16 bases between.

This chain's CDR3 is CASSSSGSSGNTIYF. Written as DNA, the CDR3 is TGTGCCAGCAGCAGCTCAGGGAGCTCTGGAAACACCATATATTTT. V gene TRBV25-1 combines with J gene TRBJ1-3, with a weak D call TRBD1 (5 bases). The CDR3 extends over 15 amino acids. Germline loops: CDR1 MGHDK, CDR2 SYGVNS. The V end lost 6 bases, the J end lost 0 bases, and 12 bases lay between the germline ends.

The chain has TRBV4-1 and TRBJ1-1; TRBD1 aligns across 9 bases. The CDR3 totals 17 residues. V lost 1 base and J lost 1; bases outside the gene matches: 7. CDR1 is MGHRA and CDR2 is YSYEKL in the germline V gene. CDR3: CASSQAPGQGRNTEAFF. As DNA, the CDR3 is TGCGCCAGCAGCCAAGCCCCGGGACAGGGACGGAACACTGAAGCTTTCTTT.

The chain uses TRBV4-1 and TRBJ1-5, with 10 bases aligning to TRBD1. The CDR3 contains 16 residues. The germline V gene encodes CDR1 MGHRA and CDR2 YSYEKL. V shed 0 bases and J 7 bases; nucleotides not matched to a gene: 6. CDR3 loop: CASSQDPGTGEQPQHF. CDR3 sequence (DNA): TGCGCCAGCAGCCAAGATCCCGGGACAGGGGAACAGCCCCAGCATTTT.

For the CDR3, the DNA is TGTGCCAGCAGTCAACGCCCCGACACCAGCAATCAGCCCCAGCATTTT. Its translation is CASSQRPDTSNQPQHF. J is TRBJ1-5 and V is TRBV27; D unresolved. Germline V gives CDR1 MNHEY, CDR2 SMNVEV (reference sequence). This CDR3 has 16 residues. The V end lost 5 bases, the J end lost 1 base, and 15 bases lay between the germline ends.

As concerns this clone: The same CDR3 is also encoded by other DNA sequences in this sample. The CDR3 here is CASSYGSNQPQHF. The DNA of the CDR3 is TGTGCCAGCAGTTACGGAAGCAATCAGCCCCAGCATTTT. J is TRBJ1-5 and V is TRBV27; D is unclear. This CDR3 spans 13 amino acids. The germline CDR1 and CDR2 sequences are MNHEY and SMNVEV (reference sequence). V lost 4 bases and J 1 base, leaving 5 bases between the germline ends.

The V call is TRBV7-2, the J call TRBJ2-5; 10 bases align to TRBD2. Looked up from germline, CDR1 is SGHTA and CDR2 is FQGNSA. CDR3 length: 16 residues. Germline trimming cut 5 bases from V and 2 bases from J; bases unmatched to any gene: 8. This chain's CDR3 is CASSPRLAGLQETQYF. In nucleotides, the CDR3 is TGTGCCAGCAGCCCGCGACTAGCGGGTCTACAAGAGACCCAGTACTTC.

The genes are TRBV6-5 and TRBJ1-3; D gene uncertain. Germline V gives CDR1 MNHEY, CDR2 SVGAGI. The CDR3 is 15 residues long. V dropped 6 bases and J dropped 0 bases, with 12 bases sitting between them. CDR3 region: CASRDDSLSGNTIYF. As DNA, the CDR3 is TGTGCCAGCAGAGACGACTCTCTCTCTGGAAACACCATATATTTT.

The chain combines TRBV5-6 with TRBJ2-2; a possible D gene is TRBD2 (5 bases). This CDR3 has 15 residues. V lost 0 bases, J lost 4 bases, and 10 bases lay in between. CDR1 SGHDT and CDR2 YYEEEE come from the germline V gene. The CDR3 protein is CASSLGLASTGELFF. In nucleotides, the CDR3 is TGTGCCAGCAGCTTGGGGCTAGCTTCCACCGGGGAGCTGTTTTTT.

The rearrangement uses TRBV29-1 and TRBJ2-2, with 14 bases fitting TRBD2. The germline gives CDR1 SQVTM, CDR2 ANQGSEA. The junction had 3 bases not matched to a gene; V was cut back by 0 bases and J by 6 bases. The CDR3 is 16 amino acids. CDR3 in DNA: TGCAGCGTTGAAGATTGGACTAGCGGGAGGTCCGGGGAGCTGTTTTTT. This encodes CSVEDWTSGRSGELFF.

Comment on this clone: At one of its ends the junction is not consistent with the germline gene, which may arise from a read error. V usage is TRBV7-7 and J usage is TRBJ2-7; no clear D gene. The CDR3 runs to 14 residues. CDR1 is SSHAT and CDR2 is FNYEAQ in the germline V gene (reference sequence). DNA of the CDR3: TGTGCTAGCAGCCCGGTCGGGCCGACCTACGAGCAGTACTTC. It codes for CASSPVGPTYEQYF. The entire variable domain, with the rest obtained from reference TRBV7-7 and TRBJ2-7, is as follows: GAGVSQSPRYKVTKRGQDVTLRCDPISSHATLYWYQQALGQGPEFLTYFNYEAQPDKSGLPSDRFSAERPEGSISTLTIQRTEQRDSAMYRCASSPVGPTYEQYFGPGTRLTVT.

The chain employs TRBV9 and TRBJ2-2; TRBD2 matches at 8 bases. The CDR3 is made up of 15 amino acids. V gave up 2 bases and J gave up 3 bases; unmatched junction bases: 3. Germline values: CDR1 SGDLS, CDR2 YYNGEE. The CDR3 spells CASSVSGGYTGELFF. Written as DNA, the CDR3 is TGTGCCAGCAGCGTGTCGGGAGGGTACACCGGGGAGCTGTTTTTT.

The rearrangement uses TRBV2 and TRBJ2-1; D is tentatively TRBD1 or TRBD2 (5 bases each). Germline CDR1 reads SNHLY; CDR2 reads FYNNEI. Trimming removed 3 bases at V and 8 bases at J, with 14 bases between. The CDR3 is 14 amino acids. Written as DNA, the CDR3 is TGTGCCAGCAGTGAGGGACGTTATGGCTATGAGCAGTTCTTC. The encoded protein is CASSEGRYGYEQFF.

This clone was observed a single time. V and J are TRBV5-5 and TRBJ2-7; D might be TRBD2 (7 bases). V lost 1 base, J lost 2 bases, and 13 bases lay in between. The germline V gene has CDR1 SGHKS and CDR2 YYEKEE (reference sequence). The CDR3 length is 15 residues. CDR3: CASSLRGGAPYEQYF. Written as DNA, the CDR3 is TGTGCCAGCAGCTTGAGGGGGGGGGCTCCCTACGAGCAGTACTTC.

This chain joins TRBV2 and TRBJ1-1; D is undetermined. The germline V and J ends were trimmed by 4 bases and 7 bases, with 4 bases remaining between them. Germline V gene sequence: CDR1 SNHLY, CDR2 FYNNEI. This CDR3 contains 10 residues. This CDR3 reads CASSGYEAFF. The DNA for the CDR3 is TGTGCCAGCAGTGGGTATGAAGCTTTCTTT.

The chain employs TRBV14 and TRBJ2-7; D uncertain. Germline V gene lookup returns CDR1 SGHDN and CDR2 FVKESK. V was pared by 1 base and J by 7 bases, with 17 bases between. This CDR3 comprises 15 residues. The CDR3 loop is CASSQGTPPIREQYF. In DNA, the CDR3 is TGTGCCAGCAGCCAAGGTACACCCCCAATACGAGAGCAGTACTTC.

The CDR3 DNA sequence: TGTGCCAGCAGCCACGAGGGACTTCCAAACGAGCAGTACTTC. Its translation is CASSHEGLPNEQYF. The V gene is TRBV7-6, the J gene TRBJ2-7, with D perhaps matching TRBD2 (6 bases). V was shortened by 5 bases and J by 5 bases, with 16 bases between the two germline ends. Looked up from germline, CDR1 is SGHVS and CDR2 is FNYEAQ. CDR3 length: 14 residues.

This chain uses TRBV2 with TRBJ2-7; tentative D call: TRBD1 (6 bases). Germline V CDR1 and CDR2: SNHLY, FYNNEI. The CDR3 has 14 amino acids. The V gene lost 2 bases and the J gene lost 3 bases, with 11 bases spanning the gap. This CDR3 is CASSEIPDSYEQYF. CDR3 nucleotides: TGTGCCAGCAGTGAAATCCCGGACAGCTACGAGCAGTACTTC.

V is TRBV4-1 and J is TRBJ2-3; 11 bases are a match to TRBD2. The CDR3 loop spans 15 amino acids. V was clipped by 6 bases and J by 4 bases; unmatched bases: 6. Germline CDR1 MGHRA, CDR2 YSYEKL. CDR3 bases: TGCGCCAGCAGTACAACTAGCGGGAGAGCAGATACGCAGTATTTT. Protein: CASSTTSGRADTQYF.

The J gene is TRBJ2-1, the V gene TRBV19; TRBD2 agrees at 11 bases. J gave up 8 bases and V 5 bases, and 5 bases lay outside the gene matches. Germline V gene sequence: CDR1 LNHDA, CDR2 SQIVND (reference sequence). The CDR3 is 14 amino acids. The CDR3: CASSWSSGRYEQFF. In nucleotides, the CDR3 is TGTGCCAGTAGTTGGTCTAGCGGGAGGTATGAGCAGTTCTTC.

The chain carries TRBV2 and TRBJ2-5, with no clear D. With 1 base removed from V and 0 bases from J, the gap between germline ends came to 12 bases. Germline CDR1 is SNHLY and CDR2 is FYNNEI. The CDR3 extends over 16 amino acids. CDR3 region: CASSEVSRRYQETQYF. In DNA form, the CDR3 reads TGTGCCAGCAGTGAAGTTAGCCGGAGATACCAAGAGACCCAGTACTTC.

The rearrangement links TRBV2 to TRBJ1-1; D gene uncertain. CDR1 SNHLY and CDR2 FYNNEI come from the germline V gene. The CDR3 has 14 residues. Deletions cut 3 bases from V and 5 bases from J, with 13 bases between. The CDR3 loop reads CASSDTERGTEAFF. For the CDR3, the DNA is TGTGCCAGCAGTGATACGGAACGGGGTACTGAAGCTTTCTTT.

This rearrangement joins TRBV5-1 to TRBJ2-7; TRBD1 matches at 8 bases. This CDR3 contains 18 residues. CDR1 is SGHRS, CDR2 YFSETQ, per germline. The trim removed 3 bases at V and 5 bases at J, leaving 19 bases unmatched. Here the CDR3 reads CASSSLGWTGSLQDEQYF. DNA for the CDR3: TGCGCCAGCAGCTCCCTCGGGTGGACAGGGAGTTTACAGGACGAGCAGTACTTC.